This T cell receptor beta chain was recorded in a study of shared clonotypes between healthy human individuals. Study results and caveats: Enrolling few donors narrowed the genetic and exposure-history diversity that was represented. Naive subsets tended to show greater estimated richness than memory subsets. The four-donor shared clonotypes exceeded non-shared clonotypes in generation probability, with non-shared ones scoring lower. Several donors held about 5% of naive CD4 clonotypes in common.

Naive CD8 cells, CD45RO-negative and positively selected for CCR7, excluded terminally differentiated effector memory CD45RA+ cells. Using immunoSEQ multiplex PCR, the repertoire was profiled, and TCRdb retains in-frame clones only, with some absent. This sample has approximately 650,000 clones, with 95% to 96% found just once. Germline V CDR1 and CDR2: SNHLY, FYNNEI. V shed 6 bases and J shed 4 bases, with 13 bases lying between them. The CDR3 length is 13 residues. Comments on this clone: Its target is not known.

The TCR comes from a woman in her twenties or thirties in good health. Input material: naive CD8+ T cells sorted from blood. The chain uses TRBV2 and TRBJ2-7; TRBD2 is a possible D gene (5 bases). The CDR3 protein is CASSVGINYEQYF. CDR3 nucleotide sequence: TGTGCCAGCAGCGTCGGGATTAATTACGAGCAGTACTTC.